This passage covers 20 T cell receptor beta chains from one sample sequenced in a study of OX40 agonist ivuxolimab in advanced cancers. Sequencing was performed with immunoSEQ multiplex PCR; in TCRdb, only in-frame clones are kept and a portion is missing. This repertoire shows 42,000 or so clones, 80% to 90% found once; its top ten account for about a third. Sequencing used CD4+ or CD8+ T cells sorted from blood, obtained in a trial of the OX40 agonist ivuxolimab. Every receptor here comes from an adult with an advanced solid tumor such as melanoma, head and neck, liver or kidney cancer.

This chain joins TRBV2 and TRBJ2-3; 7 bases line up with TRBD1. The CDR3 is made up of 18 amino acids. V lost 1 base to trimming and J lost 2 bases; unmatched junction nucleotides: 12. The germline gives CDR1 SNHLY, CDR2 FYNNEI. As DNA, the CDR3 is TGTGCCAGCAGTGAAGTGGGGTACCGGGACAGATACACAGATACGCAGTATTTT. It translates to CASSEVGYRDRYTDTQYF. The variable domain in full, completed from reference TRBV2 and TRBJ2-3, reads EPEVTQTPSHQVTQMGQEVILRCVPISNHLYFYWYRQILGQKVEFLVSFYNNEISEKSEIFDDQFSVERPDGSNFTLKIRSTKLEDSAMYFCASSEVGYRDRYTDTQYFGPGTRLTVL.

In nucleotides, the CDR3 is TGTGCCAGTACCCCATACGGGGGAGGAACCTACGAGCAGTACTTC. This translates into CASTPYGGGTYEQYF. The chain joins TRBV19 to TRBJ2-7; TRBD2 is a possible D gene (6 bases). V was pared by 7 bases and J by 2 bases, with 18 bases between. Germline V gene data show CDR1 as LNHDA and CDR2 as SQIVND (reference sequence). The CDR3 consists of 15 residues.

The chain uses TRBV29-1 and TRBJ1-2; tentatively, D is TRBD1 (6 bases). V lost 3 bases and J 11 bases, leaving 22 bases between the germline ends. Germline CDR1 is SQVTM and CDR2 is ANQGSEA. The length of the CDR3 is 14 residues. The DNA for the CDR3 is TGCAGCGTTGATGGTCTGGTACAGGGAGGGTTTTACACCTTC. Translation gives CSVDGLVQGGFYTF.

The count of this clone is one. The chain uses TRBV7-9 and TRBJ1-1; D possibly corresponds to TRBD1 (5 bases). The V gene lost 5 bases and the J gene lost 7 bases, with 11 bases spanning the gap. Germline loops: CDR1 SEHNR, CDR2 FQNEAQ (reference sequence). The CDR3 is 12 residues long. Here the CDR3 reads CASSHRDGEAFF. CDR3 in DNA: TGTGCCAGCAGCCACCGGGACGGTGAAGCTTTCTTT.

The chain carries TRBV12-2 and TRBJ1-2. TRBV12-2 is listed as a pseudogene. CDR3 length: 12 residues. CDR3 sequence (DNA): TGTGCAAGTCGCTTAGCTGCCGATGGCTACACCTTC. Its translation: CASRLAADGYTF.

The J gene is TRBJ2-5, the V gene TRBV7-2, with D unresolved. V lost 5 bases, J lost 2 bases, and 12 bases lay in between. CDR3 size: 14 residues. The V gene's germline CDR1 is SGHTA and CDR2 FQGNSA. CDR3 residues: CASSRNSDQETQYF. The DNA of the CDR3 is TGTGCCAGCAGCCGGAACTCCGATCAAGAGACCCAGTACTTC.

This sequence joins TRBV27 and TRBJ1-1; tentative D call: TRBD1 (5 bases). V shed 0 bases and J shed 0 bases, with 8 bases lying between them. The CDR3 sequence is 15 residues long. Germline loops: CDR1 MNHEY, CDR2 SMNVEV (reference sequence). The CDR3 region has the DNA TGTGCCAGCAGTTTATCGCAGGGTATGAACACTGAAGCTTTCTTT. Translating it yields CASSLSQGMNTEAFF.

The chain couples TRBV5-4 to TRBJ2-7, with TRBD1 matching over 7 bases. Germline loops: CDR1 SGHNT, CDR2 YYREEE (reference sequence). The V gene end was trimmed by 0 bases and the J gene end by 3 bases; junction bases not matched to a gene: 3. This CDR3 has 14 residues. CDR3 protein: CASSLGWDSYEQYF. The CDR3 DNA is TGTGCCAGCAGCTTGGGATGGGACAGCTACGAGCAGTACTTC.

The genes are TRBV28 and TRBJ1-6, with 8 positions matching TRBD1. The CDR3 has 14 amino acids. Germline lookup yields CDR1 MDHEN and CDR2 SYDVKM. V trimming: 6 bases; J trimming: 8 bases; junction bases outside the gene matches: 6. The CDR3 reads CASSLRGRDSPLHF. The CDR3 DNA sequence: TGTGCCAGCAGCCTCAGGGGGCGCGATTCACCCCTCCACTTT.

This clone was detected only once. The CDR3 reads CASSENLLAKNIQYF. The CDR3 coding sequence is TGTGCCAGCAGCGAAAACCTTTTAGCCAAAAACATTCAGTACTTC. The chain carries TRBV7-8 and TRBJ2-4; no reliable D call. The length of the CDR3 is 15 residues. The V end was cut by 5 bases, the J end by 0 bases, with 11 bases between. From germline, CDR1 is SGHVS and CDR2 FQNEAQ. Full variable domain (missing parts from reference TRBV7-8 and TRBJ2-4): GAGVSQSPRYKVAKRGQDVALRCDPISGHVSLFWYQQALGQGPEFLTYFQNEAQLDKSGLPSDRFFAERPEGSVSTLKIQRTQQEDSAVYLCASSENLLAKNIQYFGAGTRLSVL.

The chain joins TRBV5-1 to TRBJ2-5, with TRBD2 matching over 11 bases. The ends lost 4 bases at V and 2 bases at J; junction bases unmatched: 10. The V gene's germline CDR1 is SGHRS and CDR2 YFSETQ. This CDR3 comprises 17 residues. DNA for the CDR3: TGCGCCAGCAGCCCGCAGCCTAGCGGGGGGACACAAGAGACCCAGTACTTC. Protein product: CASSPQPSGGTQETQYF.

V gene TRBV6-1 combines with J gene TRBJ2-3; no definite D call. This CDR3 comprises 14 residues. Germline loops: CDR1 MNHNS, CDR2 SASEGT. The ends were cut back, 2 bases at V and 5 bases at J, with 11 bases in the middle. The CDR3: CASSEFLGKDTQYF. CDR3 nucleotide sequence: TGTGCCAGCAGTGAATTTCTAGGGAAAGATACGCAGTATTTT.

This chain uses TRBV29-1 with TRBJ2-5; D is possibly TRBD1 or TRBD2 (5 bases each). The V gene lost 4 bases and the J gene lost 5 bases, with 11 bases spanning the gap. This CDR3 is 12 amino acids long. From germline, CDR1 is SQVTM and CDR2 ANQGSEA. CDR3 amino acids: CSVGGFWETQYF. CDR3 DNA sequence: TGCAGCGTTGGGGGGTTTTGGGAGACCCAGTACTTC.

This chain joins TRBV19 and TRBJ1-2, with D possibly being TRBD1 (5 bases). CDR3 length equals 14 residues. The V and J ends lost 0 bases and 8 bases respectively, with 13 bases between them. Germline V gene data show CDR1 as LNHDA and CDR2 as SQIVND (reference sequence). In DNA, the CDR3 is TGTGCCAGTAGTATAGAGGGGACCTTTAACGGCTACACCTTC. Its protein is CASSIEGTFNGYTF.

This rearrangement joins TRBV7-8 to TRBJ1-2, with a weak D call TRBD1 (6 bases). Germline loops: CDR1 SGHVS, CDR2 FQNEAQ. Trimming took 4 bases from V and 3 from J, leaving 18 bases between them. CDR3 length: 16 amino acids. CDR3 in amino acids: CASSSPNQGRDYGYTF. The DNA of the CDR3 is TGTGCCAGCAGCTCGCCGAACCAGGGGAGAGACTATGGCTACACCTTC. The full variable domain, its missing parts supplied by reference TRBV7-8 and TRBJ1-2, is GAGVSQSPRYKVAKRGQDVALRCDPISGHVSLFWYQQALGQGPEFLTYFQNEAQLDKSGLPSDRFFAERPEGSVSTLKIQRTQQEDSAVYLCASSSPNQGRDYGYTFGSGTRLTVV.

This clone was recorded a few times. This chain uses TRBV29-1 with TRBJ2-5; D remains ambiguous. This CDR3 is built from 13 residues. The V end lost 6 bases, the J end lost 5 bases, and 16 bases lay between the germline ends. CDR1 and CDR2 from the germline V gene are SQVTM and ANQGSEA. CDR3 DNA sequence: TGCAGCGTCGCCTTAAATACCGCGGAGACCCAGTACTTC. Amino acid sequence: CSVALNTAETQYF.

V gene TRBV7-8 combines with J gene TRBJ2-1; no definite D call. The CDR3 contains 13 residues. In germline, CDR1 is SGHVS, CDR2 FQNEAQ. Deletions cut 1 base from V and 5 bases from J, with 6 bases between. The CDR3 protein is CASSLDRNNEQFF. CDR3 nucleotides: TGTGCCAGCAGCTTAGACAGAAACAATGAGCAGTTCTTC.

V usage is TRBV23-1 and J usage is TRBJ1-4; D uncertain. TRBV23-1 is designated an ORF whose function remains uncertain. Trimming left V 6 bases short and J 13 bases short, with 9 bases between. This CDR3 comprises 10 residues. In DNA form, the CDR3 reads TGCGCCAGCAGGCCGGTGGGACTGTTTTTT. This codes for CASRPVGLFF.

The rearrangement joins TRBV12-5 to TRBJ2-5; 7 nucleotides line up with TRBD2. Germline V gives CDR1 LGHNT, CDR2 FRNRAP. J lost 5 bases, V lost 7 bases, and 7 bases had no gene match. This CDR3 has 13 residues. The CDR3 loop is CASARWGGETQYF. The CDR3 DNA sequence: TGTGCTAGTGCCCGGTGGGGGGGTGAGACCCAGTACTTC.

The J gene is TRBJ2-2, the V gene TRBV11-1; D tentatively reads TRBD1 or TRBD2 (5 bases each). The CDR3 consists of 14 residues. The V end was cut by 1 base, the J end by 5 bases, with 8 bases between. CDR1 and CDR2 (germline): SGHAT, FQDESV (reference sequence). The CDR3 nucleotides read TGTGCCAGCAGCTTAGGGGACCGAACCGGGGAGCTGTTTTTT. It translates to CASSLGDRTGELFF.